What follows are 18 T cell receptor beta chains derived from one specimen sequenced in a study of blood T cell repertoires in COVID-19. Measured with immunoSEQ multiplex PCR; TCRdb has only the in-frame clones, and not every one. Among tens of thousands of clones listed, around two thirds were seen once. The sample was peripheral blood. All receptors come from a human donor with acute or convalescent COVID-19. The donor label of this sample is uncertain.

This rearrangement joins TRBV15 to TRBJ1-2; D may be TRBD1 (5 bases). The CDR3 runs 14 residues. Germline V CDR1 and CDR2: LNHNV, YYDKDF (reference sequence). The ends were cut back, 1 base at V and 7 bases at J, with 13 bases in the middle. CDR3 region: CATSRALGEAGYTF. The CDR3 nucleotides read TGTGCCACCAGCAGAGCATTAGGGGAGGCTGGCTACACCTTC.

The chain combines TRBV28 with TRBJ1-1, with D possibly TRBD1 on 6 matching bases. CDR1 MDHEN and CDR2 SYDVKM come from the germline V gene. V dropped 3 bases and J dropped 4 bases, with 15 bases sitting between them. This CDR3 comprises 15 residues. In DNA, the CDR3 is TGTGCCAGCAGTTTGGCGGCCAGGGGCGGCACTGAAGCTTTCTTT. Encoded protein: CASSLAARGGTEAFF.

The chain couples TRBV28 to TRBJ1-4; TRBD1 is a possible D gene (5 bases). Germline V lookup: CDR1 MDHEN, CDR2 SYDVKM. The CDR3 is 15 amino acids. The V end was cut by 4 bases, the J end by 8 bases, with 17 bases between. The CDR3 is CASSSGGGGREKLFF. The DNA for the CDR3 is TGTGCCAGCAGTTCCGGGGGAGGTGGTCGGGAAAAACTGTTTTTT.

This rearrangement joins TRBV11-3 to TRBJ2-3, with 7 bases that match TRBD2. The J segment lost 0 bases and the V segment lost 3 bases, leaving 6 bases of the junction unmatched. CDR3 size: 16 residues. Germline V gene lookup returns CDR1 SGHNT and CDR2 YENEEA. CDR3 sequence: CASSFSSGTSTDTQYF. The CDR3 nucleotides are TGTGCCAGCAGCTTCTCCAGCGGGACTAGCACAGATACGCAGTATTTT.

V and J are TRBV4-2 and TRBJ2-5; perhaps TRBD2 as D (5 bases). Trimming stripped 3 bases from V and 4 bases from J, with 18 bases between. Per the germline V gene, CDR1 is LGHNA and CDR2 is YNFKEQ. The CDR3 is 16 residues long. CDR3 nucleotide sequence: TGTGCCAGCAGCCAGCCGGACTCCAGGTTCCCAGAGACCCAGTACTTC. Translating it yields CASSQPDSRFPETQYF.

CDR3 sequence: CASSFRTGGERGYTF. CDR3 in DNA: TGTGCCAGCAGCTTCCGGACAGGGGGCGAGCGTGGCTACACCTTC. The chain joins TRBV7-2 to TRBJ1-2; 11 nucleotides line up with TRBD1. Germline CDR1 and CDR2: SGHTA and FQGNSA. The CDR3 contains 15 residues. V lost 3 bases, J lost 7 bases, and 7 bases stayed unmatched.

This clone was seen a single time. The rearrangement joins TRBV19 to TRBJ2-3; D not certain. The CDR3 is 12 residues long. Germline V gene lookup returns CDR1 LNHDA and CDR2 SQIVND (reference sequence). Between the trimmed V and J ends, which lost 5 bases and 6 bases, there was a span of 9 bases. The CDR3 coding sequence is TGTGCCAGTAGTCAATGGCCGGATACGCAGTATTTT. Translating it yields CASSQWPDTQYF.

V is TRBV2 and J is TRBJ2-5; 10 bases line up with TRBD1. The V segment lost 4 bases and the J segment 5 bases; nucleotides outside the gene matches: 4. Germline lookup yields CDR1 SNHLY and CDR2 FYNNEI. The CDR3 extends over 14 amino acids. In DNA form, the CDR3 reads TGTGCCAGCAGTGCCGGGACAGGGGTGGAGACCCAGTACTTC. This translates into CASSAGTGVETQYF.

The CDR3 DNA follows: TGTGCCAGCAGTGAAGAGCAGGGGGCCAATAATTCACCCCTCCACTTT. Its protein product is CASSEEQGANNSPLHF. This chain joins TRBV2 and TRBJ1-6, with 8 positions matching TRBD1. The germline V gene has CDR1 SNHLY and CDR2 FYNNEI. The CDR3 totals 16 residues. With V trimmed by 1 base and J by 5 bases, 4 bases remained unmatched.

The V call is TRBV7-2, the J call TRBJ2-1; D ambiguous. CDR1 SGHTA and CDR2 FQGNSA come from the germline V gene. This CDR3 is built from 15 residues. Trimming stripped 0 bases from V and 1 base from J, with 7 bases between. This CDR3 is CASSLAADSYNEQFF. CDR3 bases: TGTGCCAGCAGCTTAGCTGCAGATTCCTACAATGAGCAGTTCTTC. Full variable domain (outside the CDR3, taken from reference TRBV7-2 and TRBJ2-1): GAGVSQSPSNKVTEKGKDVELRCDPISGHTALYWYRQSLGQGLEFLIYFQGNSAPDKSGLPSDRFSAERTGGSVSTLTIQRTQQEDSAVYLCASSLAADSYNEQFFGPGTRLTVL.

This clone was counted once. The gene calls are TRBV7-8 and TRBJ2-5, with D maybe TRBD1 (6 bases). The CDR3 sequence is 14 residues long. V gave up 1 base and J gave up 5 bases, with 11 bases separating them. CDR1 and CDR2 (germline): SGHVS, FQNEAQ. CDR3 amino acids: CASSLETGRETQYF. The CDR3 DNA reads as TGTGCCAGCAGCTTAGAGACAGGCCGGGAGACCCAGTACTTC.

The gene calls are TRBV5-1 and TRBJ2-2; a possible D gene is TRBD2 (5 bases). The CDR3 totals 14 residues. Germline V CDR1 and CDR2: SGHRS, YFSETQ. V gave up 5 bases and J gave up 4 bases, with 12 bases separating them. The CDR3 region is CASSPDRGTGELFF. CDR3 sequence (DNA): TGCGCCAGCAGTCCCGATCGGGGCACCGGGGAGCTGTTTTTT.

V usage is TRBV24-1 and J usage is TRBJ2-5; 10 bases are shared with TRBD2. The germline gives CDR1 KGHDR, CDR2 SFDVKD. Trimming took 4 bases from V and 1 from J; bases not matched to a gene: 8. The CDR3 runs to 17 residues. For the CDR3, the DNA is TGTGCCACCAGTGACAGATGGACTAGCGGACTCCAAGAGACCCAGTACTTC. Its protein product is CATSDRWTSGLQETQYF.

V and J are TRBV11-1 and TRBJ1-2; D may be TRBD1 (5 bases). The CDR3 runs 14 residues. V dropped 5 bases and J dropped 2 bases, with 12 bases sitting between them. Germline V gene sequence: CDR1 SGHAT, CDR2 FQDESV (reference sequence). In DNA, the CDR3 is TGTGCCAGCAGCCAAGCGGGGCACAACTATGGCTACACCTTC. The encoded protein is CASSQAGHNYGYTF.

The CDR3 region has the DNA TGTGCCAGTAGTAGGACGACAGAAGTCGTTAACTATGGCTACACCTTC. Encoded protein: CASSRTTEVVNYGYTF. The gene calls are TRBV19 and TRBJ1-2, with D perhaps TRBD1 (5 bases). Germline assignment: CDR1 LNHDA and CDR2 SQIVND (reference sequence). Trimming pared 4 bases from V and 1 base from J, leaving 16 bases between. The CDR3 has 16 amino acids.

V gene TRBV3-1 (or the pseudogene TRBV3-2) combines with J gene TRBJ2-5; TRBD1 matches 7 bases. Germline V lookup: CDR1 LGHDT, CDR2 YNNKEL (reference sequence). There are 15 residues in the CDR3. J lost 5 bases, V lost 0 bases, and 6 bases had no gene match. The CDR3 here is CASSQDGTVYETQYF. CDR3 DNA sequence: TGTGCCAGCAGCCAAGACGGGACAGTCTATGAGACCCAGTACTTC.

This sequence joins TRBV10-2 and TRBJ1-5; 8 bases match TRBD1. This CDR3 has 16 amino acids. Trimming removed 3 bases from V and 5 bases from J; junction bases left unmatched: 9. Germline assignment: CDR1 WSHSY and CDR2 SAAADI. In nucleotides, the CDR3 is TGCGCCAGCAGTGACCGGCAGGGGGCCAGGGATCAGCCCCAGCATTTT. Amino acids: CASSDRQGARDQPQHF.

The chain employs TRBV12-3 or TRBV12-4 and TRBJ2-5; TRBD2 agrees at 12 bases. V gave up 10 bases and J gave up 5 bases; unmatched junction bases: 5. CDR3 size: 13 residues. CDR3 nucleotides: TGTGCCACTGGACTAGCGGGACTGGAGACCCAGTACTTC. Protein sequence: CATGLAGLETQYF.